This TCR beta chain is drawn from a study of blood T cell repertoires in COVID-19. As for the study in general: Nucleic acid was either cDNA or gDNA, and it came from T cells, B-cell-depleted T cells, or PBMCs.

Clones were read by immunoSEQ multiplex PCR, and TCRdb kept only the in-frame ones, dropping some. The profile shows about 250,000 clones, less than 90% of them singletons. Trimming shortened V by 10 bases and J by 3 bases, and 15 bases separated the two germline ends. There are 13 residues in the CDR3. Looked up from germline, CDR1 is MDHEN and CDR2 is SYDVKM. Enrollees, about 18 to 89 years old, lived in about two dozen US areas. Membership in each cohort depended on participant-reported clinical history. Specimen: PBMCs or T cells enriched from blood (not recorded which). This receptor was obtained from a woman aged 45-65 years who had recovered from COVID-19. V is TRBV28 and J is TRBJ1-2, with a possible D match to TRBD1 (5 bases). CDR3 loop: CAIKGRDYYGYTF. CDR3 bases: TGTGCCATAAAGGGTAGGGACTACTATGGCTACACCTTC.